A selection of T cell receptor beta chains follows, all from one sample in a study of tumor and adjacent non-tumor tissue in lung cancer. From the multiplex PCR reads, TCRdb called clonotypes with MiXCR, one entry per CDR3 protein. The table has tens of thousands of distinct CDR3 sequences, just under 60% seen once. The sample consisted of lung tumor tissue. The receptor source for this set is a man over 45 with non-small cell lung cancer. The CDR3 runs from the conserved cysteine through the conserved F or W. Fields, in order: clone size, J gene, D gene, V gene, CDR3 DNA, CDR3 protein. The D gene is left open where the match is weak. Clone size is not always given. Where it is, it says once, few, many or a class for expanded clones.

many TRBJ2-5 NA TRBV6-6 TGTGCCAGCAGTTACGGGGGGCAAGAGACCCAGTACTTC CASSYGGQETQYF
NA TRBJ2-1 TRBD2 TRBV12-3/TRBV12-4 TGTGCCAGCAGTTTAGCGCTCGGGACTAGTGGGAGGGCCAGGATTGAGCAGTTCTTC CASSLALGTSGRARIEQFF
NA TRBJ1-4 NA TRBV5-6 TGCGCCAGCAGCGTGGAGGAGCCCGAGGAAAAACCGTTTTTT CASSVEEPEEKPFF
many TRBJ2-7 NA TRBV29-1 TGCAGCGTGGACTTCTCCTACGAGCAGTACTTC CSVDFSYEQYF
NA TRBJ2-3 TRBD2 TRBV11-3 TGTGCCAGCAACATCGGGACTAGCGGGGGGTGGACAGATAAGCAGTACTTT CASNIGTSGGWTDKQYF
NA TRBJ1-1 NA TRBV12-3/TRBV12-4 TGTGCCAGCTGTTACCGACGGGGGATGAACACTGAAGCCTTCTTT CASCYRRGMNTEAFF
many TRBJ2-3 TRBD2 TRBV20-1 TGCAGTGCTAGAGTTCGGCGGGGGATCTCAGATACGCAGTATTTT CSARVRRGISDTQYF
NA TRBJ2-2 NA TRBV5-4 TGTGCTAGCAGCTTGGAAGCAGCTCCGAACACCGGGGAGCTGTTTTTT CASSLEAAPNTGELFF
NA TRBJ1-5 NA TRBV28 TGTGCCGGCAAAAAAGGGCCGGAAAATCAGCCCCAGCATTTT CAGKKGPENQPQHF
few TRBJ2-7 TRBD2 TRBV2 TGTGCCAGCAGTGAAGGCCCGGGGGGAAAGCAGTACTTC CASSEGPGGKQYF
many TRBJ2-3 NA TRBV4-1 TGCGCCAGCAGCCACCCTAGGGACGGTAGCAAGCCAGATACGCAGTATTTT CASSHPRDGSKPDTQYF
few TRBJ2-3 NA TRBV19 TGTGCCAGTAGTCGGGGAGCAGATACGCAGTATTTT CASSRGADTQYF
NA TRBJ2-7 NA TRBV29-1 TGCAGCGTTGTTGTCTACGAGCAGTACTTC CSVVVYEQYF
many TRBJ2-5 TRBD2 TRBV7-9 TGTGCCAGCAGCAGTACCCGGGCTAGCGGGGGGCTGGTACAAGAGACCCAGTACTTC CASSSTRASGGLVQETQYF
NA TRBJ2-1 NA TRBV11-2 TGTGCCAGCAGCCCTTCTGGCGGGGGCGATTATGAACTGTTCTTC CASSPSGGGDYELFF
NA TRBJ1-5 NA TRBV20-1 TGCAATGCTACTCCGGGATCAACACTAAATCAGCCCCAACATTTT CNATPGSTLNQPQHF
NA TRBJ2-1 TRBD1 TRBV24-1 TGTGCCACCAGCGAGACAGGGTCCTACCATGAGCATTTCTTC CATSETGSYHEHFF
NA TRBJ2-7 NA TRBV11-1 TGTGCCAGCAACCCAGCCGGCAGGGGTCGGAGCTCCTACGAGCAGTACTTC CASNPAGRGRSSYEQYF
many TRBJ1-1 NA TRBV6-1 TGTGCCAGCAAACCAATCGGGGCCATGAACACTGAAGCTTTCTTT CASKPIGAMNTEAFF
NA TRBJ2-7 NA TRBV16 TGTGCCAGCGGGGAGGGGGCCCACGAGCAGTACTTC CASGEGAHEQYF
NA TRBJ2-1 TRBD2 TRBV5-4 TGTGCCGGCAGCTCCGGGACTACTGGGAACGAGCAGTTCTTC CAGSSGTTGNEQFF
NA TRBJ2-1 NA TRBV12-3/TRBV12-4 TGTGTCAGCAGTTTCCAGGGGAATGGGCAGTTCTTC CVSSFQGNGQFF
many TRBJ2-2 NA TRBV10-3 TGTGCCATCAGCCCTCTAGGAAACACCGGGGAGCTGTTTTTT CAISPLGNTGELFF
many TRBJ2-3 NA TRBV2 TGTGCCAGCAGTGAAACGTCCGTAGGCCCTAGCACAGATACGCAGTATTTT CASSETSVGPSTDTQYF